The entry below gives a single T cell receptor beta chain sequence along with its context. The repertoire was sequenced with immunoSEQ multiplex PCR; TCRdb's copy has only in-frame clones and lacks some. The profile shows approximately 360,000 clones, approximately 89% of them singletons. Trimming cost V 3 bases and J 7 bases, with 10 bases left between them. Looked up from germline, CDR1 is SGDLS and CDR2 is YYNGEE. The CDR3 is 13 residues long. The sample is drawn from a study of blood T cell repertoires in COVID-19. This chain uses TRBV9 with TRBJ2-2; D possibly corresponds to TRBD2 (6 bases). The sequenced sample was PBMCs or T cells enriched from blood (not recorded which). This receptor was obtained from a man in his forties in a cohort exposed to, infected with or recovered from COVID-19 (not recorded which). The CDR3 sequence is CASSAGEHGELFF. CDR3 sequence (DNA): TGTGCCAGCAGCGCGGGGGAGCACGGGGAGCTGTTTTTT.